This T cell receptor beta chain comes out of a study of T cell responses to AZD1222 COVID-19 vaccine (dated by TCRdb to about 2021). For the study in its entirety: AZD1222 recipients whose second dose came at about 4 weeks and those whose second dose came at about 12 weeks were combined into one group, since spike-specific TCR depth and breadth did not differ between the two schedules. A total of more than 230 trial participants underwent TCR sequencing, of whom 200 to 220 received two doses of AZD1222 and some 25 received two doses of the MenACWY control vaccine. Enrollment into the trials was organized by age into subgroups of 18-55, 56-69 and 70-plus years, and those subgroups contained approximately 160, 26 and 62 TCR-sequenced participants, respectively.

On this clone: Its antigen specificity is not known. Base qualities were left out, and no much larger clone turns up one base away.

V trim: 4 bases; J trim: 7 bases; unmatched bases: 3. Taken from cysteine to phenylalanine, the CDR3 has 14 residues. Only the CDR3 region is kept as DNA, spanning 42 bases read in frame from base 1. The germline V gene yields SGHVS for CDR1 and FQNEAQ for CDR2. The full study reports these points: Because no samples from the day 14 peak response were available, repertoires could be characterized only after the peak T cell response. Participants were mostly white British, with more females than males. The authors suggested clonal diversity may have been underestimated. Spike-specific TCR breadth and depth rose significantly after two AZD1222 doses compared with day 0 and with MenACWY recipients. Conclusions about previously exposed vaccinees are limited because only five or six AZD1222 recipients were SARS-CoV-2 seropositive at baseline. Reportedly, almost half of the unique spike-specific TCRs recognized epitopes lying outside the regions that are mutated in the B.1.351 and B.1.1.7 variants. The 56-69-year group was small, and its depth increase did not reach significance, likely because of low power. Vaccine-associated CD4 TCRs spanned the whole spike protein, with dominant responses in regions 160-218 and 743-854.

The CDR3 regions of human TCRbeta chains were analyzed by immunosequencing. Concerning the study's data processing: Repertoire TCRs were checked for matches against a reference library of SARS-CoV-2-specific TCRs that had been generated using the MIRA antigen-specificity platform. Breadth was defined as the fraction of unique TCRs that were SARS-CoV-2-associated, and depth was defined as the fraction of total T cells that were SARS-CoV-2-associated. Using the MIRA data, each spike-specific TCR was mapped to the spike region that the TCR reacts to and placed in a CD4 or CD8 class. Log10-transformed breadth and depth values were compared by one-way ANOVA with Sidak's multiple comparisons tests. As stored in TCRdb, this immuneACCESS dataset retains in-frame rearrangements with V and J assigned. A fraction of the clones does not appear; measured against another copy, unresolved V genes explain less than half of the discrepancy, and the remainder lacks a known reason. The V and J calls and clone size come from that table; D and trimming were worked out from the DNA. For this sample the table gives some 130,000 clones, of which roughly nine tenths were detected only once. About 3% of the sample belongs to the ten largest clones.

The time point label here, explained by the study, means: baseline before first vaccination. Samples from vaccinated people were obtained from the UK trials COV001 and COV002, which included a single-blind randomized controlled phase 2/3 trial of AZD1222 (ChAdOx1 nCoV-19) in healthy adults. For TCRbeta chain sequencing, PBMC samples from trial participants were taken at day 0 and at day 28 after the second dose. The TCR was taken from an adult in good health. The chain couples TRBV7-8 to TRBJ1-6, with 8 junctional bases fitting TRBD1. The sequences come from peripheral blood, collected on day 0 of AZD1222 vaccination. The sequenced DNA is TGTGCCAGCAGCTGGACAGGGAGAAATTCACCCCTCCACTTT. The translation is CASSWTGRNSPLHF.